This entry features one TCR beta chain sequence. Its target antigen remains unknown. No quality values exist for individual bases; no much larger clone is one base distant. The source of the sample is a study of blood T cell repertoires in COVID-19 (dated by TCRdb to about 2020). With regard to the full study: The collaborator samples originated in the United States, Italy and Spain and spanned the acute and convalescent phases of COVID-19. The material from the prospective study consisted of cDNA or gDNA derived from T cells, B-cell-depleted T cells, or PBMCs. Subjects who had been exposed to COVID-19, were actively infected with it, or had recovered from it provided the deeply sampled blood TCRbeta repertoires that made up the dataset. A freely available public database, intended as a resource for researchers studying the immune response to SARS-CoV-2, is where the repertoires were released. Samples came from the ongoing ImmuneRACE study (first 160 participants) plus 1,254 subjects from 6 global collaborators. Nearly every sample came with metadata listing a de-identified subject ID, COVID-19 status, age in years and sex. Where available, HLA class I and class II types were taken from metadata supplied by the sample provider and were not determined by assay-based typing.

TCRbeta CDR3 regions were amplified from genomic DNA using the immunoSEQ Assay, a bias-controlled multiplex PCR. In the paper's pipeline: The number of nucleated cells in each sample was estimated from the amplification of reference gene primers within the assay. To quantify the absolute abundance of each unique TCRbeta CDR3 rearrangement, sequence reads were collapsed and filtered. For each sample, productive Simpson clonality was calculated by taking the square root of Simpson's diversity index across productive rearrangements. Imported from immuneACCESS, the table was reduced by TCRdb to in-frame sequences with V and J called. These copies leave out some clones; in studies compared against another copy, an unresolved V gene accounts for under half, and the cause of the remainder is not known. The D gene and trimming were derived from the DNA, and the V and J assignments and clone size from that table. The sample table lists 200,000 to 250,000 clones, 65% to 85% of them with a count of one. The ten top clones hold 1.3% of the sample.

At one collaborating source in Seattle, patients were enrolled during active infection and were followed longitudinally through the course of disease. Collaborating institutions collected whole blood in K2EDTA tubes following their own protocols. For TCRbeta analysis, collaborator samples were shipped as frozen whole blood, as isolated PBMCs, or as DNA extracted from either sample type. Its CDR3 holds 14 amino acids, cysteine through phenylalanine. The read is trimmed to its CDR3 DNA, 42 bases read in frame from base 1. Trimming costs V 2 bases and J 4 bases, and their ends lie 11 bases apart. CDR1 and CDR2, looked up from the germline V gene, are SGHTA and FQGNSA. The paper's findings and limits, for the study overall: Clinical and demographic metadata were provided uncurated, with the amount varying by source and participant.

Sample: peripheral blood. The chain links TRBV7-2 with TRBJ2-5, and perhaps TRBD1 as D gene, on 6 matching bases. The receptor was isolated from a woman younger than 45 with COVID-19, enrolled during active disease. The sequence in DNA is TGTGCCAGCAGCTTACGAACAGGGTCAGAGACCCAGTACTTC. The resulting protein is CASSLRTGSETQYF. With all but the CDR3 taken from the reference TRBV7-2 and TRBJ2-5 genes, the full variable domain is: GAGVSQSPSNKVTEKGKDVELRCDPISGHTALYWYRQSLGQGLEFLIYFQGNSAPDKSGLPSDRFSAERTGGSVSTLTIQRTQQEDSAVYLCASSLRTGSETQYFGPGTRLLVL.